Listed here are 30 T cell receptor beta chains from one sample, sequenced in a study of shared clonotypes between healthy human individuals. Some clones are missing from TCRdb's copy, which holds only in-frame ones; the method was immunoSEQ multiplex PCR. The top ten hold about 12% of the sample, which has 450,000 to 600,000 clones, 70% to 80% seen once. The sequenced sample was PBMCs. The receptors were sampled from a woman in her 40s in good health. Some clones in this sample may be carry-over from other donors' samples.

The V call is TRBV10-3, the J call TRBJ1-5, with 10 bases that match TRBD1. The CDR3 contains 14 residues. Germline CDR1 ENHRY, CDR2 SYGVKD. The trim removed 6 bases at V and 9 bases at J, leaving 8 bases unmatched. CDR3 residues: CAISPGTGVGPQHF. The CDR3 DNA reads TGTGCCATCAGCCCCGGGACAGGGGTTGGGCCCCAGCATTTT.

Notes on this clone: Different DNA sequences within this sample yield the same CDR3. The chain couples TRBV5-1 to TRBJ2-1; 9 bases align to TRBD1. The CDR3 is 14 amino acids. Germline V gene sequence: CDR1 SGHRS, CDR2 YFSETQ. The V gene end was trimmed by 2 bases and the J gene end by 4 bases; junction bases not matched to a gene: 1. CDR3 nucleotide sequence: TGCGCCAGCAGCTTAGGGACAGGGTACAATGAGCAGTTCTTC. Its protein is CASSLGTGYNEQFF.

The chain recombines TRBV6-5 with TRBJ2-1, with 10 bases that match TRBD2. This CDR3 contains 15 residues. Germline V gene lookup returns CDR1 MNHEY and CDR2 SVGAGI. Trimming at V came to 5 bases and at J to 9 bases, leaving 10 bases not matched to a gene. The CDR3 coding sequence is TGTGCCAGCAGTCGCCAGCGGGGGGGGTTCGCTGAGCAGTTCTTC. Translation: CASSRQRGGFAEQFF.

The J gene is TRBJ1-1, the V gene TRBV29-1; TRBD1 aligns across 8 bases. The V gene's germline CDR1 is SQVTM and CDR2 ANQGSEA. The CDR3 is 12 amino acids. V shed 4 bases, J shed 5 bases, and the junction held 3 bases outside the gene matches. The CDR3 sequence is CSVAGGETEAFF. In nucleotides, the CDR3 is TGCAGCGTTGCAGGGGGCGAAACTGAAGCTTTCTTT.

This clone appeared a single time. The chain carries TRBV28 and TRBJ2-3, with D maybe TRBD2 (7 bases). Germline V CDR1 and CDR2: MDHEN, SYDVKM. The CDR3 is 14 residues long. V lost 7 bases, J lost 6 bases, and 17 bases lay in between. CDR3 region: CASKGGVREDTQYF. CDR3 DNA: TGTGCCAGCAAGGGGGGAGTGCGGGAGGATACGCAGTATTTT. The variable domain in full, completed from reference TRBV28 and TRBJ2-3, reads DVKVTQSSRYLVKRTGEKVFLECVQDMDHENMFWYRQDPGLGLRLIYFSYDVKMKEKGDIPEGYSVSREKKERFSLILESASTNQTSMYLCASKGGVREDTQYFGPGTRLTVL.

V gene TRBV7-6 combines with J gene TRBJ2-3; tentative D call: TRBD2 (5 bases). Germline V gene data show CDR1 as SGHVS and CDR2 as FNYEAQ. Trimming stripped 1 base from V and 1 base from J, with 15 bases between. This CDR3 is 17 amino acids long. The chain's CDR3 is CASSLGRSDRRTDTQYF. In nucleotides, the CDR3 is TGTGCCAGCAGCTTAGGGAGGTCGGATCGACGCACAGATACGCAGTATTTT.

This clone came up a few times. The chain carries TRBV7-9 and TRBJ2-7, with D hard to call. The V end was cut by 4 bases, the J end by 2 bases, with 12 bases between. The CDR3 is 14 residues long. CDR1 and CDR2 from the germline V gene are SEHNR and FQNEAQ (reference sequence). CDR3 nucleotide sequence: TGTGCCAGCAGCTCGGCCGAACCGCCCTACGAGCAGTACTTC. Translating it yields CASSSAEPPYEQYF.

V and J are TRBV30 and TRBJ1-2, with unresolved D. Germline V gives CDR1 GTSNPN, CDR2 SVGIG (reference sequence). This CDR3 has 12 residues. V shed 3 bases and J shed 7 bases, with 12 bases lying between them. The CDR3 loop is CAWRDWFSGYTF. Here the CDR3 DNA reads TGTGCCTGGAGGGATTGGTTTTCTGGCTACACCTTC.

The chain is built from TRBV5-1 and TRBJ2-3; 9 positions match TRBD1. V was clipped by 3 bases and J by 6 bases; unmatched bases: 8. Germline CDR1 is SGHRS and CDR2 is YFSETQ. The CDR3 is made up of 15 amino acids. The CDR3 is CASSSRTGADDTQYF. The CDR3 nucleotides are TGCGCCAGCAGCTCAAGGACAGGGGCAGATGATACGCAGTATTTT.

V gene TRBV5-1 combines with J gene TRBJ2-2; TRBD2 aligns across 13 bases. With 7 bases clipped from V and 7 bases from J, the junction kept 10 bases outside the gene matches. Germline loops: CDR1 SGHRS, CDR2 YFSETQ. The CDR3 spans 16 residues. CDR3 residues: CASGSLAGGSGGELFF. CDR3 nucleotide sequence: TGCGCCAGCGGATCACTAGCGGGAGGGTCAGGCGGGGAGCTGTTTTTT.

The chain joins TRBV6-4 to TRBJ2-3, with 8 bases fitting TRBD2. The V gene's germline CDR1 is MRHNA and CDR2 SNTAGT. V lost 5 bases to trimming and J lost 2 bases; unmatched junction nucleotides: 12. CDR3 size: 17 residues. CDR3 in DNA: TGTGCCAGCAGTCCCTGGGGGAGCGGGAGCGACACAGATACGCAGTATTTT. Translated: CASSPWGSGSDTDTQYF.

The chain couples TRBV5-1 to TRBJ2-3; weak D call: TRBD2 (5 bases). Looked up from germline, CDR1 is SGHRS and CDR2 is YFSETQ. V lost 4 bases and J lost 0, with 12 bases in between. The CDR3 runs 15 residues. The CDR3 is CASSLRPGSTDTQYF. CDR3 nucleotide sequence: TGCGCCAGCAGCCTCAGGCCGGGGAGCACAGATACGCAGTATTTT.

This clone has a single count. The chain has TRBV18 and TRBJ2-5; 13 bases map to TRBD2. Germline loops: CDR1 KGHSH, CDR2 LQKENI. Losses at the gene ends were 3 bases for V and 3 bases for J; bases not matched to a gene: 10. This CDR3 comprises 18 residues. The CDR3 DNA reads TGTGCCAGCTCACCCTACCGGACTAGCGGGAGTTGGGAAGAGACCCAGTACTTC. Its protein product is CASSPYRTSGSWEETQYF.

The rearrangement links TRBV7-9 to TRBJ2-1, with D perhaps TRBD2 (6 bases). From germline, CDR1 is SEHNR and CDR2 FQNEAQ (reference sequence). This CDR3 spans 18 amino acids. Trimming stripped 5 bases from V and 3 bases from J, with 23 bases between. The CDR3 protein is CASSLSWTSGTFYNEQFF. The CDR3 DNA reads as TGTGCCAGCAGCCTCTCCTGGACGTCGGGGACTTTCTACAATGAGCAGTTCTTC.

This clone occurred a few times. The CDR3 bases are TGTGCCAGCAGCTTCGGGGGAAACTATGGCTACACCTTC. This translates into CASSFGGNYGYTF. This chain connects TRBV7-6 to TRBJ1-2; the D gene is possibly TRBD1 (5 bases). V gave up 3 bases and J gave up 2 bases, with 7 bases separating them. This CDR3 has 13 amino acids. Germline assignment: CDR1 SGHVS and CDR2 FNYEAQ.

Regarding this clone: This likely comes from a read error, as the CDR3 has no conserved phenylalanine or tryptophan at its end. The genes are TRBV30 and TRBJ2-3, with D uncertain. CDR1 is GTSNPN, CDR2 SVGIG, per germline (reference sequence). The length of the CDR3 is 12 residues. V shed 4 bases and J shed 3 bases, with 8 bases lying between them. In nucleotides, the CDR3 is TGTGCCTGGACGACCGGGACAGATACGCAGTATCTT. Its protein product is CAWTTGTDTQYL.

This clone was picked up one time. The gene calls are TRBV5-1 and TRBJ2-7; D not resolved. V lost 2 bases, J lost 1 base, and 10 bases lay in between. Germline CDR1 SGHRS, CDR2 YFSETQ. The CDR3 runs 14 residues. CDR3 sequence reads: CASSFQEPSYEQYF. CDR3 in DNA: TGCGCCAGCAGCTTCCAGGAACCATCCTACGAGCAGTACTTC.

The chain joins TRBV30 to TRBJ1-4; 10 bases fit TRBD1. The J segment lost 6 bases and the V segment lost 3 bases, leaving 7 bases of the junction unmatched. CDR3 length: 15 amino acids. Germline V gene sequence: CDR1 GTSNPN, CDR2 SVGIG (reference sequence). CDR3 bases: TGTGCCTGGAGACGTCGGGACAGGGGAGATGAAAAACTGTTTTTT. Translation: CAWRRRDRGDEKLFF.

The chain employs TRBV10-2 and TRBJ2-1; D uncertain. Germline V CDR1 and CDR2: WSHSY, SAAADI. Trimming removed 6 bases at V and 0 bases at J, with 3 bases between. The CDR3 runs to 12 residues. CDR3 DNA: TGCGCCAGCAGAAGCTCCTACAATGAGCAGTTCTTC. It encodes CASRSSYNEQFF.

CDR3 residues: CASSPGETQYF. In DNA form, the CDR3 reads TGTGCCAGCTCACCAGGGGAGACCCAGTACTTC. The gene calls are TRBV21-1 and TRBJ2-5; the table's D gene call, TRBD1, was not cross checked with the DNA. TRBV21-1 is listed as a pseudogene. CDR3 length equals 11 residues.

V usage is TRBV10-3 and J usage is TRBJ2-2; a possible D gene is TRBD1 (6 bases). The length of the CDR3 is 15 residues. Germline V gene data show CDR1 as ENHRY and CDR2 as SYGVKD. With 4 bases removed from V and 9 bases from J, the gap between germline ends came to 18 bases. CDR3 DNA sequence: TGTGCCATCAGTGTCCCTCCGACAGGACACCGGGAGCTGTTTTTT. Translating it yields CAISVPPTGHRELFF.

CDR3 DNA: TGCGCCAGCAGCTTGCAGGGGGCGGTTCAGGCAGCTTTCTTT. Translating gives CASSLQGAVQAAFF. The genes are TRBV5-1 and TRBJ1-1, with 8 bases that match TRBD1. Trimming cost V 1 base and J 10 bases; bases outside gene matches: 9. This CDR3 has 14 amino acids. The germline gives CDR1 SGHRS, CDR2 YFSETQ.

The J gene is TRBJ2-5, the V gene TRBV29-1; D unresolved. The CDR3 extends over 12 amino acids. Germline CDR1 SQVTM, CDR2 ANQGSEA. V was shortened by 3 bases and J by 4 bases, with 9 bases between the two germline ends. As DNA, the CDR3 is TGCAGCGTTGATACCCGGCCAGAGACCCAGTACTTC. Its translation is CSVDTRPETQYF. The full variable domain, in which reference TRBV29-1 and TRBJ2-5 provide the parts outside the CDR3, is SAVISQKPSRDICQRGTSLTIQCQVDSQVTMMFWYRQQPGQSLTLIATANQGSEATYESGFVIDKFPISRPNLTFSTLTVSNMSPEDSSIYLCSVDTRPETQYFGPGTRLLVL.

J is TRBJ1-1 and V is TRBV7-9; D is unresolved. The CDR3 runs to 12 residues. Germline V gives CDR1 SEHNR, CDR2 FQNEAQ (reference sequence). V lost 4 bases and J 1 base, leaving 4 bases between the germline ends. This CDR3 reads CASSWENTEAFF. CDR3 nucleotide sequence: TGTGCCAGCAGCTGGGAGAACACTGAAGCTTTCTTT.

On this clone itself: A much more abundant neighbour one base away suggests this may be a read error. The identical CDR3 is also encoded by other nucleotide sequences in the sample. The chain recombines TRBV28 with TRBJ2-2; D is perhaps TRBD2 (5 bases). Germline CDR1 and CDR2: MDHEN and SYDVKM. The CDR3 runs 14 residues. The V end lost 6 bases, the J end lost 2 bases, and 10 bases lay between the germline ends. CDR3 region: CASRDSRNTGELFF. CDR3 DNA: TGTGCCAGCAGGGACTCCAGAAACACCGGGGAGCTGTTTTTT.

The gene calls are TRBV29-1 and TRBJ1-1; D is possibly TRBD1 (6 bases). Germline CDR1 reads SQVTM; CDR2 reads ANQGSEA. CDR3 length: 14 residues. V was clipped by 4 bases and J by 2 bases, with 14 bases between them. The CDR3 loop is CSVVGVTGNTEAFF. The CDR3 region has the DNA TGCAGCGTTGTGGGGGTGACAGGTAACACTGAAGCTTTCTTT.

For this clone: Sequence at one end of the junction differs from germline and may be a read error. The chain carries TRBV7-9 and TRBJ1-2, with TRBD1 as a possible D gene (6 bases). Per germline, CDR1 SEHNR and CDR2 FQNEAQ (reference sequence). The CDR3 spans 14 residues. CDR3 protein: CASSLWDTSYGYAF. The DNA of the CDR3 is TGTGCCAGCAGCTTATGGGACACGAGCTATGGCTACGCCTTC.

This chain joins TRBV7-8 and TRBJ2-3; either TRBD1 or TRBD2 may supply D (6 bases each). CDR3 size: 18 residues. The germline V gene has CDR1 SGHVS and CDR2 FQNEAQ. V was pared by 1 base and J by 6 bases, with 23 bases between. CDR3 nucleotides: TGTGCCAGCAGCTTAGTTCCCCCCGGGGGCGTGACCTCCGATACGCAGTATTTT. It translates to CASSLVPPGGVTSDTQYF. Drawing the rest from reference TRBV7-8 and TRBJ2-3, the complete variable domain is GAGVSQSPRYKVAKRGQDVALRCDPISGHVSLFWYQQALGQGPEFLTYFQNEAQLDKSGLPSDRFFAERPEGSVSTLKIQRTQQEDSAVYLCASSLVPPGGVTSDTQYFGPGTRLTVL.

The rearrangement joins TRBV19 to TRBJ1-5, with D perhaps matching TRBD1 (5 bases). The CDR3 extends over 16 amino acids. Deletions cut 0 bases from V and 7 bases from J, with 16 bases between. In germline, CDR1 is LNHDA, CDR2 SQIVND (reference sequence). The CDR3 DNA sequence: TGTGCCAGTAGTATAGACGGGCGGCAGGGCGGACAGCCCCAGCATTTT. Residues: CASSIDGRQGGQPQHF.

This chain joins TRBV5-3 and TRBJ2-7; D is undetermined. TRBV5-3 is reported as an ORF; its role is uncertain. The CDR3 consists of 13 residues. V was cut by 3 bases and J by 4 bases, with 11 bases left in between. The CDR3 loop is CARSSLRFYEQYF. CDR3 coding DNA: TGTGCCAGAAGCTCCCTTAGATTTTACGAGCAGTACTTC.